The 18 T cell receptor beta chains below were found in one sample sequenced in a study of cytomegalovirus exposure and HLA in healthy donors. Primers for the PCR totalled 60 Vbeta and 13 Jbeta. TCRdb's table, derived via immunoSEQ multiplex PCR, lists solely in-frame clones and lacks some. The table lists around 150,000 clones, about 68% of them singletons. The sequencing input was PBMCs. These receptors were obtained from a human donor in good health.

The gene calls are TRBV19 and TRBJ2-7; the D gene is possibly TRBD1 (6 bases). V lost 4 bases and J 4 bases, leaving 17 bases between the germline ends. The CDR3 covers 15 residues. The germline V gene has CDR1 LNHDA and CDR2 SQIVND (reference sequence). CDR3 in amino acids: CASSKVRDTAYEQYF. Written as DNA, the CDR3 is TGTGCCAGTAGTAAGGTCCGGGACACCGCATACGAGCAGTACTTC.

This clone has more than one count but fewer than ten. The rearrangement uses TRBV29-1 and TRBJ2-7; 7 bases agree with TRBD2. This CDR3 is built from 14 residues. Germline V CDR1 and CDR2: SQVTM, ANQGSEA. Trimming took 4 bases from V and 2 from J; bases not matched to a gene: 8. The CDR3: CSVGLTRGTYEQYF. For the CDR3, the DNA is TGCAGCGTTGGGTTGACGCGGGGGACCTACGAGCAGTACTTC.

As DNA, the CDR3 is TGTGCCATCAGTGATTCGGGAGCTAACTATGGCTACACCTTC. Translating it yields CAISDSGANYGYTF. V is TRBV10-3 and J is TRBJ1-2, with D uncertain. There are 14 residues in the CDR3. V lost 3 bases and J lost 0, with 8 bases in between. Germline lookup yields CDR1 ENHRY and CDR2 SYGVKD.

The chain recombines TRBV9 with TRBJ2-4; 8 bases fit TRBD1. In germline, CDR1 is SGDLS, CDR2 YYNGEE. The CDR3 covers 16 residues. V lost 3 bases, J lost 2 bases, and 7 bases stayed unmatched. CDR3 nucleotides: TGTGCCAGCAGCGCATCGGACAGGGCGACCAAAAACATTCAGTACTTC. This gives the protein CASSASDRATKNIQYF.

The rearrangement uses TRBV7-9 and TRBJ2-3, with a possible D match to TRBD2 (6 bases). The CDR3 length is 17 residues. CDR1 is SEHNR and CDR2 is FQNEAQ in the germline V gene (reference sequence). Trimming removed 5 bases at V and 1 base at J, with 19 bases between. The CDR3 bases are TGTGCCAGCAGCGGGCCACCTCTAGCGCCCCGCACAGATACGCAGTATTTT. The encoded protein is CASSGPPLAPRTDTQYF. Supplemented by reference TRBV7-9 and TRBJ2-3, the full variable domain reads DTGVSQNPRHKITKRGQNVTFRCDPISEHNRLYWYRQTLGQGPEFLTYFQNEAQLEKSRLLSDRFSAERPKGSFSTLEIQRTEQGDSAMYLCASSGPPLAPRTDTQYFGPGTRLTVL.

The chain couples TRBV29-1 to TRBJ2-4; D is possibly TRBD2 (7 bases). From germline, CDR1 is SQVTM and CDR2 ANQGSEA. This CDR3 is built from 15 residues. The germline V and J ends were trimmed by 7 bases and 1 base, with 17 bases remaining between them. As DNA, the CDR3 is TGCAGCGCTGTACAGGGACTACTGGCCAAAAACATTCAGTACTTC. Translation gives CSAVQGLLAKNIQYF.

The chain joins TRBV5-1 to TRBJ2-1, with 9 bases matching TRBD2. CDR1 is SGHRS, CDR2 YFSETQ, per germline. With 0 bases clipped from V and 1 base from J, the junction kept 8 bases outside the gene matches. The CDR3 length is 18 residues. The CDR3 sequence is CASSLGSGSFGSYNEQFF. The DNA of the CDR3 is TGCGCCAGCAGCTTGGGTAGCGGGAGCTTCGGGTCCTACAATGAGCAGTTCTTC.

For the CDR3, the DNA is TGTGCCAGCAGTGAGTTAATACAAGAGACCCAGTACTTC. Translation: CASSELIQETQYF. The rearrangement uses TRBV2 and TRBJ2-5; D unresolved. V gave up 3 bases and J gave up 2 bases, with 7 bases separating them. Germline CDR1 reads SNHLY; CDR2 reads FYNNEI. The CDR3 has 13 amino acids.

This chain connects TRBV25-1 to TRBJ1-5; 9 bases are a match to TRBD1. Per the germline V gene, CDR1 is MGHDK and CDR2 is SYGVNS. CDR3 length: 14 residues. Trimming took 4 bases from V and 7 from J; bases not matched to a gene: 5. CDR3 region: CASSVTGGGQPQHF. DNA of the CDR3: TGTGCCAGCAGTGTAACAGGGGGCGGGCAGCCCCAGCATTTT.

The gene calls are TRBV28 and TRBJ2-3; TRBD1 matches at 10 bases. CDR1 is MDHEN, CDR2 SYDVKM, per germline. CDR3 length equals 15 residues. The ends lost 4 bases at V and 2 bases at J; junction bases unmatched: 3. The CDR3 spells CASSSGQGNTDTQYF. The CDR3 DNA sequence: TGTGCCAGCAGTTCGGGACAGGGGAACACAGATACGCAGTATTTT.

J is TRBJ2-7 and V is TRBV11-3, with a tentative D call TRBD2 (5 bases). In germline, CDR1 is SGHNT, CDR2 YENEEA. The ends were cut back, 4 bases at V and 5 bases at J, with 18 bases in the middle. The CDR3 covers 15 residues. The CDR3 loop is CASSSRETKNDEQYF. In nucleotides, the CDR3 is TGTGCCAGCAGCTCCCGGGAAACAAAAAACGACGAGCAGTACTTC.

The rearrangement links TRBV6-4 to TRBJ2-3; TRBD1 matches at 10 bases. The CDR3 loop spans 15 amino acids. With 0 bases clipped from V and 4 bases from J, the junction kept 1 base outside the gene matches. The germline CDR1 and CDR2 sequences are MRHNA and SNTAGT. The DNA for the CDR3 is TGTGCCAGCAGTGACTCGACAGGGGGCGCAGATACGCAGTATTTT. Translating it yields CASSDSTGGADTQYF.

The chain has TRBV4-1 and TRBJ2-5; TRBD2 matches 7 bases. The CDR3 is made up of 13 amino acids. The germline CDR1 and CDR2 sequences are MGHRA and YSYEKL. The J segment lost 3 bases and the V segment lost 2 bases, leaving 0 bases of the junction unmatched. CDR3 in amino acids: CASSQTSEETQYF. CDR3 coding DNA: TGCGCCAGCAGCCAAACTAGCGAAGAGACCCAGTACTTC.

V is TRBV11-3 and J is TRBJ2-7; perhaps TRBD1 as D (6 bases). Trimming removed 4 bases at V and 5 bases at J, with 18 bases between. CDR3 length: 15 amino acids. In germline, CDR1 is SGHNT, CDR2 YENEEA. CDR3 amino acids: CASSSYSAGVNEQYF. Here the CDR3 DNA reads TGTGCCAGCAGCTCCTACTCCGCAGGGGTTAACGAGCAGTACTTC.

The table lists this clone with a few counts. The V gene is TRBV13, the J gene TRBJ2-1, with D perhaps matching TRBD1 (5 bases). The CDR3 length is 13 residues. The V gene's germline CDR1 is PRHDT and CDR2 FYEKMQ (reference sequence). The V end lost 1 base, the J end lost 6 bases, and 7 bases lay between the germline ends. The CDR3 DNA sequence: TGTGCCAGCAGCTTAGCAAGGGGCAATGAGCAGTTCTTC. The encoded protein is CASSLARGNEQFF.

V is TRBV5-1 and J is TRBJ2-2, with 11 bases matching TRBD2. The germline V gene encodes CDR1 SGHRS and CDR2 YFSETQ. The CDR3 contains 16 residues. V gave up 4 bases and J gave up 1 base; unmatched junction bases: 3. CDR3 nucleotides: TGCGCCAGCAGCGCGGGGACTAGCGGGAACACCGGGGAGCTGTTTTTT. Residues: CASSAGTSGNTGELFF.

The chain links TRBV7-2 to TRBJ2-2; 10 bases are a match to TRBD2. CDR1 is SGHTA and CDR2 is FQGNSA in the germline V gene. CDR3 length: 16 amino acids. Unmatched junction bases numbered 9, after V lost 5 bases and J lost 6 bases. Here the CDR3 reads CASSPHSGRASGELFF. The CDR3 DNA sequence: TGTGCCAGCAGCCCCCACAGCGGGAGGGCCTCCGGGGAGCTGTTTTTT.

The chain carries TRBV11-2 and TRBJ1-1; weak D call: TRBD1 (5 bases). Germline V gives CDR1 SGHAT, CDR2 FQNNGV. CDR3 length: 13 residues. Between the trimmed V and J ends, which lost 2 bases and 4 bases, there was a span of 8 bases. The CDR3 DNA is TGTGCCAGCAGCTTACCAGGGATCACTGAAGCTTTCTTT. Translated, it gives CASSLPGITEAFF.